This TCR beta chain was sequenced during a study of cytomegalovirus exposure and HLA in healthy donors. 13 Jbeta primers and 60 Vbeta primers were used for the PCR. Libraries were prepared by immunoSEQ multiplex PCR; TCRdb keeps only in-frame clonotypes and omits some of them. The table includes more than 90,000 clones, about 80% detected once. This clone appeared once. The antigen remains undetermined. Whole-study results and caveats: Across donors, sequencing depth was assumed by presence/absence analyses to be roughly uniform. The study put 160 or so TCR beta chains on its list as cytomegalovirus-associated.

Sequencing was done on a sample of PBMCs. The origin of this receptor is a man aged 50-60 years in good health and CMV-seropositive.

CDR3 sequence (DNA): TGTGCCAGCAGGAGACAGGGGGCGAGCAACAGTTTCTCTTACGAGCAGTACTTC. Its translation is CASRRQGASNSFSYEQYF. The V call is TRBV27, the J call TRBJ2-7; 10 nucleotides match TRBD1. V lost 6 bases to trimming and J lost 4 bases; unmatched junction nucleotides: 18. The CDR3 covers 18 residues. Germline values: CDR1 MNHEY, CDR2 SMNVEV (reference sequence).